This T cell receptor beta chain was retrieved from a study of T-cell reconstitution after alpha-beta-depleted transplantation in children. This clonotype was detected ten times or more. The CDR3 loop spans 17 amino acids. Germline V CDR1 and CDR2: MNHNS, SASEGT. The V and J ends lost 7 bases and 5 bases, in that order; junction bases with no gene match: 16. Unique molecular identifiers were incorporated into the prepared TCRbeta library. MiXCR, run by TCRdb on the PCR reads, gives a single entry per CDR3 protein. The sample lists nearly 400,000 distinct CDR3 sequences, over 20% seen once, with 3.5% to 4% in the top ten.

The TCR was taken from a human donor who donated a stem cell graft to a child with acute myeloid leukemia. This chain uses TRBV6-1 with TRBJ2-7, with 11 bases lining up with TRBD2. The sequencing here drew on PBMCs from the stem cell graft donor, taken from the stem cell graft. The CDR3 nucleotides read TGTGCCAGCACCCTGTTCCGGACCGGGACTAGCGGACACGAGCAGTACTTC. The encoded protein is CASTLFRTGTSGHEQYF.